These T cell receptor beta chains were read from a single sample in a study of blood T cell repertoires in COVID-19. TCRdb's copy holds only in-frame clones and misses some; the assay was immunoSEQ multiplex PCR. The sample yields over 200,000 clones, 60% to 75% seen once. Sequenced material: peripheral blood. The source is a woman older than 75 with acute or convalescent COVID-19. The CDR3 runs from the conserved cysteine through the conserved F or W. The D gene is left open where the match is weak. A clone size is listed for some rows: how often the clone was seen (once, few, many), or a class if it is expanded.

D: TRBD1
J: TRBJ1-1
V: TRBV27
size: .
CDR3: CASSSGQVNTEAFF
DNA: TGTGCCAGCAGTTCCGGACAGGTGAACACTGAAGCTTTCTTT

D: TRBD2
J: TRBJ2-7
V: TRBV27
size: .
CDR3: CASSQEGLASYEQYF
DNA: TGTGCCAGCAGTCAAGAAGGACTAGCCAGCTACGAGCAGTACTTC

D: .
J: TRBJ1-2
V: TRBV5-1
size: .
CDR3: CASSRGLNMDYGYTF
DNA: TGCGCCAGCAGCCGCGGGCTCAATATGGACTATGGCTACACCTTC

D: .
J: TRBJ2-7
V: TRBV19
size: .
CDR3: CASSMNGDRSYEQYF
DNA: TGTGCCAGTAGTATGAATGGAGACCGAAGCTACGAGCAGTACTTC

D: .
J: TRBJ1-5
V: TRBV27
size: once
CDR3: CASRDGRGGSNQPQHF
DNA: TGTGCCAGCAGGGACGGGAGGGGAGGTAGCAATCAGCCCCAGCATTTT

D: .
J: TRBJ1-1
V: TRBV29-1
size: .
CDR3: CSVGGQGLGYTEAFF
DNA: TGCAGCGTTGGGGGGCAGGGTTTGGGTTACACTGAAGCTTTCTTT

D: .
J: TRBJ2-3
V: TRBV18
size: .
CDR3: CASSRGISSDTQYF
DNA: TGTGCCAGCTCCCGGGGGATATCATCAGATACGCAGTATTTT

D: .
J: TRBJ2-1
V: TRBV7-2
size: few
CDR3: CASSLEVGRTGNEQFF
DNA: TGTGCCAGCAGCTTAGAGGTTGGCAGGACTGGAAATGAGCAGTTCTTC

D: .
J: TRBJ1-2
V: TRBV6-2/TRBV6-3
size: .
CDR3: CASSLQGMNYGYTF
DNA: TGTGCCAGCAGTCTACAGGGTATGAACTATGGCTACACCTTC

D: .
J: TRBJ2-1
V: TRBV21-1
size: .
CDR3: CASSKGGLAGGNEQFF
DNA: TGTGCCAGCAGCAAAGGAGGGCTAGCGGGGGGCAATGAGCAGTTCTTC

D: TRBD1
J: TRBJ1-1
V: TRBV4-1
size: .
CDR3: CASSQLQGAGAFF
DNA: TGCGCCAGCAGCCAACTCCAGGGGGCCGGGGCTTTCTTT

D: .
J: TRBJ2-3
V: TRBV20-1
size: few
CDR3: CSASKPSSTDTQYF
DNA: TGCAGTGCTAGTAAGCCCTCTAGCACAGATACGCAGTATTTT

D: TRBD2
J: TRBJ2-3
V: TRBV28
size: .
CDR3: CASSLPLAGGPDTQYF
DNA: TGTGCCAGCAGTCTTCCGCTAGCGGGGGGCCCGGATACGCAGTATTTT

D: .
J: TRBJ1-6
V: TRBV7-2
size: once
CDR3: CASSLGQGSNSPLHF
DNA: TGTGCCAGCAGCTTAGGGCAGGGGAGTAATTCACCCCTCCACTTT

D: .
J: TRBJ1-2
V: TRBV12-3/TRBV12-4
size: .
CDR3: CASSLRDSEGYTF
DNA: TGTGCCAGCAGCCTCCGGGACTCGGAAGGCTACACCTTC

D: .
J: TRBJ2-3
V: TRBV21-1
size: .
CDR3: CASSPSFVLGTQYF
DNA: TGTGCCAGCAGCCCTAGTTTCGTGCTTGGTACGCAGTATTTT

D: .
J: TRBJ2-5
V: TRBV2
size: .
CDR3: CASSPKETQYF
DNA: TGTGCCAGCAGCCCTAAAGAGACCCAGTACTTC

D: .
J: TRBJ2-1
V: TRBV7-8
size: .
CDR3: CASSLGPGLGSYNEQFF
DNA: TGTGCCAGCAGCTTAGGTCCGGGTTTGGGCTCCTACAATGAGCAGTTCTTC

D: .
J: TRBJ1-4
V: TRBV11-2
size: .
CDR3: CATRLSQGTTNEKLFF
DNA: TGTGCCACTCGATTATCCCAGGGTACAACTAATGAAAAACTGTTTTTT

D: TRBD2
J: TRBJ2-7
V: TRBV3-1/TRBV3-2
size: .
CDR3: CASSQDRGGYEQYF
DNA: TGTGCCAGCAGCCAAGATCGGGGGGGGTACGAGCAGTACTTC

D: .
J: TRBJ1-5
V: TRBV4-1
size: .
CDR3: CASSQEAAGFNQPQHF
DNA: TGCGCCAGCAGCCAAGAGGCGGCAGGGTTTAATCAGCCCCAGCATTTT

D: TRBD1
J: TRBJ2-1
V: TRBV9
size: .
CDR3: CASSLGTEHNEQFF
DNA: TGTGCCAGCAGCCTCGGGACAGAACACAATGAGCAGTTCTTC

D: .
J: TRBJ2-6
V: TRBV5-1
size: .
CDR3: CASSAQSSGANVLTF
DNA: TGCGCCAGCAGCGCACAGAGCTCTGGGGCCAACGTCCTGACTTTC

D: .
J: TRBJ2-7
V: TRBV21-1
size: .
CDR3: CASSKSLCRGSYEQYF
DNA: TGTGCCAGCAGCAAAAGCCTCTGCAGGGGGTCCTACGAGCAGTACTTC

D: TRBD2
J: TRBJ2-5
V: TRBV5-1
size: .
CDR3: CASSLGGGQETQYF
DNA: TGCGCCAGCAGCTTGGGCGGGGGGCAAGAGACCCAGTACTTC

D: TRBD2
J: TRBJ2-3
V: TRBV9
size: .
CDR3: CASSLRTSSDSDTQYF
DNA: TGTGCCAGCAGCCTGAGGACTAGTTCAGATTCAGATACGCAGTATTTT

D: .
J: TRBJ1-1
V: TRBV28
size: .
CDR3: CASSKKQGWGVEAFF
DNA: TGTGCCAGCAGTAAGAAGCAGGGATGGGGGGTTGAAGCTTTCTTT